This T cell receptor beta chain was sequenced during a study of vaccination effects on CD4 cells after COVID-19. About this clone itself: The antigen is not known.

Looked up from germline, CDR1 is SGDLS and CDR2 is YYNGEE. J lost 4 bases, V lost 5 bases, and 11 bases had no gene match. The CDR3 sequence is 15 residues long. Profiling relied on immunoSEQ multiplex PCR, and the TCRdb table lists in-frame clones only, not all of them. The sample contains tens of thousands of clones, about 70% of which appear only once. Cells that had been cultured for roughly ten days were the source of isolated CD4+ T cells. The infection with SARS-CoV-2 (confirmed by PCR) occurred in this person between March and December 2020. This sequence joins TRBV9 and TRBJ2-5; TRBD1 aligns across 7 bases. The TCR originated in a human donor who had a prior SARS-CoV-2 infection. The sequenced sample was CD4+ T cells from PBMCs cultured without peptide, obtained before COVID-19 vaccination. The CDR3 bases are TGTGCCAGCAGTGTTGCCGGGACAGCGGTAGAGACCCAGTACTTC. Protein: CASSVAGTAVETQYF.